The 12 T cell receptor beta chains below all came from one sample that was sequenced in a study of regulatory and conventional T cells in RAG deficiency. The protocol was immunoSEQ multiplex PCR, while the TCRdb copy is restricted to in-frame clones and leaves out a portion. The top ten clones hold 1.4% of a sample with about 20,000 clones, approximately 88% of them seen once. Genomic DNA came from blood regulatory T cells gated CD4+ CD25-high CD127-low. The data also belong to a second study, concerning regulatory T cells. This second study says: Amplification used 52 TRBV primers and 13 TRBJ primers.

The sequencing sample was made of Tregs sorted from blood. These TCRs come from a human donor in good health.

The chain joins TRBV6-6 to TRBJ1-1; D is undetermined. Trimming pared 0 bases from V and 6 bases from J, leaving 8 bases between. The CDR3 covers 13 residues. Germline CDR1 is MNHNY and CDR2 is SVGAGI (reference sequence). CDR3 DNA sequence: TGTGCCAGCAGTTACTCGGGGATCCCTGAAGCTTTCTTT. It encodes CASSYSGIPEAFF.

CDR3 in DNA: TGTGCCAGCAGCTTAAGGGGGGCCCGCACCTACAATGAGCAGTTCTTC. It specifies CASSLRGARTYNEQFF. The genes are TRBV7-2 and TRBJ2-1; D possibly uses TRBD1 or TRBD2 (6 bases each). Germline V gives CDR1 SGHTA, CDR2 FQGNSA. Trimming removed 2 bases at V and 2 bases at J, with 13 bases between. This CDR3 has 16 amino acids. The variable domain in full, completed from reference TRBV7-2 and TRBJ2-1, reads GAGVSQSPSNKVTEKGKDVELRCDPISGHTALYWYRQSLGQGLEFLIYFQGNSAPDKSGLPSDRFSAERTGGSVSTLTIQRTQQEDSAVYLCASSLRGARTYNEQFFGPGTRLTVL.

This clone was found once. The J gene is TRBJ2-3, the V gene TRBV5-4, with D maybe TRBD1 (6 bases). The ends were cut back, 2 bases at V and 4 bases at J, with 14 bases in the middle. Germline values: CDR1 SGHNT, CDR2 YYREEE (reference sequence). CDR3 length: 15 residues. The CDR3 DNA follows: TGTGCCAGCAGCTTACCCCGACCAGGGGCAGATACGCAGTATTTT. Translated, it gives CASSLPRPGADTQYF. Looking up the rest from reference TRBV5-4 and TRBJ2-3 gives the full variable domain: ETGVTQSPTHLIKTRGQQVTLRCSSQSGHNTVSWYQQALGQGPQFIFQYYREEENGRGNFPPRFSGLQFPNYSSELNVNALELDDSALYLCASSLPRPGADTQYFGPGTRLTVL.

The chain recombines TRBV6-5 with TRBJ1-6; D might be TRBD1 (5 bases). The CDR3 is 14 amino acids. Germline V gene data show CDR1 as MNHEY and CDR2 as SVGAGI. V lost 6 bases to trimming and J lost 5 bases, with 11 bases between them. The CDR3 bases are TGTGCCAGCAGGAAACAGGCGAATAATTCACCCCTCCACTTT. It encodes CASRKQANNSPLHF.

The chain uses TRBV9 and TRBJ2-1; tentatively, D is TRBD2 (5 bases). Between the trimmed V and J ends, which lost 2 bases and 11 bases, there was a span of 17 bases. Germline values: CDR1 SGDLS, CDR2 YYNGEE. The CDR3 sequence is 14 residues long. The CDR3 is CASSVDPGVRKQFF. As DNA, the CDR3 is TGTGCCAGCAGCGTGGATCCCGGGGTTCGGAAGCAGTTCTTC.

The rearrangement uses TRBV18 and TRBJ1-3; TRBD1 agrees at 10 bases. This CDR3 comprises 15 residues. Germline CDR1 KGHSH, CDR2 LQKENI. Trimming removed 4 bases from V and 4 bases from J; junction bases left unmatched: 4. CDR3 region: CASSQGQGDGNTIYF. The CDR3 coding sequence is TGTGCCAGCTCACAAGGACAGGGGGACGGAAACACCATATATTTT.

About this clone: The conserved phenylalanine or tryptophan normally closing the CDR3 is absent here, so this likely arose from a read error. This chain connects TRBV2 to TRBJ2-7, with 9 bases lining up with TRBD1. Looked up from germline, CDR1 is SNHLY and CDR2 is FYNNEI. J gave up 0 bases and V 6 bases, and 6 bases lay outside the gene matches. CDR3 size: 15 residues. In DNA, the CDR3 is TGTGCCAGCAGCCGGGCGGGACAGGGCTCCTACGAGCAGTACTTA. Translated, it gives CASSRAGQGSYEQYL.

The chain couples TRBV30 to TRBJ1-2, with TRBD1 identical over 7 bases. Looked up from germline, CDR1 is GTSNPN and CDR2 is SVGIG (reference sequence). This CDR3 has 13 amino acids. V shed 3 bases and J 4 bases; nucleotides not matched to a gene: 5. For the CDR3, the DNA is TGTGCCTGGAGCAGACAGGGACTCTATGGCTACACCTTC. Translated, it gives CAWSRQGLYGYTF.

The CDR3 loop reads CASSEQGDEQYF. CDR3 DNA: TGTGCCAGCAGTGAACAGGGGGACGAGCAGTACTTC. This chain joins TRBV6-5 and TRBJ2-7; TRBD1 agrees at 8 bases. V trimming: 5 bases; J trimming: 5 bases; junction bases outside the gene matches: 2. The CDR3 spans 12 residues. Germline V gives CDR1 MNHEY, CDR2 SVGAGI.

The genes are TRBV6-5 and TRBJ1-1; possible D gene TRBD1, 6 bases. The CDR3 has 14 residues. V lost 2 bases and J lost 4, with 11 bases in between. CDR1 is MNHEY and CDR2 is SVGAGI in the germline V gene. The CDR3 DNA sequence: TGTGCCAGCAGTTACAAGGGGGGAGGCACTGAAGCTTTCTTT. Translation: CASSYKGGGTEAFF.

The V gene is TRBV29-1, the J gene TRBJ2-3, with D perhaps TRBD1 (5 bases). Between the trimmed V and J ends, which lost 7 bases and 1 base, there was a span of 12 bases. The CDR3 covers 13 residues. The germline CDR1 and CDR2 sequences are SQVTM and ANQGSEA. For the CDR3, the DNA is TGCAGCGGATCAGGGAAAGGCACAGATACGCAGTATTTT. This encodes CSGSGKGTDTQYF.

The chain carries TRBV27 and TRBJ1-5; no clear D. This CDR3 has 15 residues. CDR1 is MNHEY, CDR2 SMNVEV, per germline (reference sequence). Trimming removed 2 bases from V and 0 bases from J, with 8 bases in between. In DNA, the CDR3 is TGTGCCAGCAGTTTAAACAGTAATAGCAATCAGCCCCAGCATTTT. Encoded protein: CASSLNSNSNQPQHF.